A selection of T cell receptor beta chains follows, all from one sample in a study of OX40 agonist ivuxolimab in advanced cancers. Generated by immunoSEQ multiplex PCR, the TCRdb table keeps only in-frame clones and is missing some. This table has approximately 41,000 clones, around 89% appearing once. The source material was CD4+ or CD8+ T cells sorted from blood, sampled in a trial of the OX40 agonist ivuxolimab. Every receptor here comes from an adult with an advanced solid tumor such as melanoma, head and neck, liver or kidney cancer. CDR3s include the opening cysteine and the closing phenylalanine or tryptophan. Fields, in order: CDR3 protein, CDR3 DNA, J gene, clone size, V gene, D gene. The D gene is left open where the match is weak. The size entry is marked missing in some rows and otherwise reads once, few, many or a size class.

cdr3_aa: CASSQVGYNTGELFF
cdr3_nt: TGCGCCAGCAGCCAAGTCGGATATAACACCGGGGAGCTGTTTTTT
j_call: TRBJ2-2
clone_size: NA
v_call: TRBV4-3
d_call: NA

cdr3_aa: CASSPRLQGQETQYF
cdr3_nt: TGTGCCAGCAGCCCTAGGTTACAGGGTCAAGAGACCCAGTACTTC
j_call: TRBJ2-5
clone_size: NA
v_call: TRBV7-2
d_call: NA

cdr3_aa: CASSLVRYRHGYTF
cdr3_nt: TGTGCCAGCAGCCTTGTTAGGTACAGGCATGGCTACACCTTC
j_call: TRBJ1-2
clone_size: NA
v_call: TRBV5-6
d_call: NA

cdr3_aa: CSVEDRTGGPYGYTF
cdr3_nt: TGCAGCGTTGAAGATCGGACAGGGGGTCCCTATGGCTACACCTTC
j_call: TRBJ1-2
clone_size: once
v_call: TRBV29-1
d_call: TRBD1

cdr3_aa: CASSLGLFINTEAFF
cdr3_nt: TGTGCCAGCAGCTTAGGACTTTTTATTAACACTGAAGCTTTCTTT
j_call: TRBJ1-1
clone_size: NA
v_call: TRBV7-9
d_call: NA

cdr3_aa: CASSQEWNTEAFF
cdr3_nt: TGTGCCAGCAGCCAAGAGTGGAACACTGAAGCTTTCTTT
j_call: TRBJ1-1
clone_size: NA
v_call: TRBV4-2
d_call: NA

cdr3_aa: CASSSGTTNTGELFF
cdr3_nt: TGTGCCAGCAGTTCCGGGACAACCAACACCGGGGAGCTGTTTTTT
j_call: TRBJ2-2
clone_size: NA
v_call: TRBV11-1
d_call: NA

cdr3_aa: CAWSVRQLQETQYF
cdr3_nt: TGTGCCTGGAGTGTAAGGCAGCTCCAAGAGACCCAGTACTTC
j_call: TRBJ2-5
clone_size: few
v_call: TRBV30
d_call: NA

cdr3_aa: CASQLGPGNTEAFF
cdr3_nt: TGTGCCAGCCAATTAGGACCAGGGAACACTGAAGCTTTCTTT
j_call: TRBJ1-1
clone_size: NA
v_call: TRBV9
d_call: NA

cdr3_aa: CASSTREKLFF
cdr3_nt: TGTGCCAGCTCCACGAGGGAAAAACTGTTTTTT
j_call: TRBJ1-4
clone_size: NA
v_call: TRBV18
d_call: NA

cdr3_aa: CASSISGQGRSPLHF
cdr3_nt: TGTGCCAGCAGCATTTCGGGACAGGGAAGATCACCCCTCCACTTT
j_call: TRBJ1-6
clone_size: NA
v_call: TRBV11-3
d_call: TRBD1

cdr3_aa: CASSRQSFYGYTF
cdr3_nt: TGTGCCAGCAGCCGCCAATCCTTCTATGGCTACACCTTC
j_call: TRBJ1-2
clone_size: NA
v_call: TRBV5-4
d_call: NA

cdr3_aa: CASSLLQGGHSDQPQHF
cdr3_nt: TGTGCCAGCAGCTTGCTTCAAGGGGGTCATTCAGATCAGCCCCAGCATTTT
j_call: TRBJ1-5
clone_size: NA
v_call: TRBV5-5
d_call: NA

cdr3_aa: CASSEFDSNTGELFF
cdr3_nt: TGTGCCAGCAGTGAATTCGACAGTAACACCGGGGAGCTGTTTTTT
j_call: TRBJ2-2
clone_size: NA
v_call: TRBV2
d_call: NA

cdr3_aa: CASSPSSGPSYGYTF
cdr3_nt: TGCGCCAGCAGCCCAAGCAGCGGCCCTTCCTATGGCTACACCTTC
j_call: TRBJ1-2
clone_size: NA
v_call: TRBV5-1
d_call: NA

cdr3_aa: CASSYGQAGEQFF
cdr3_nt: TGTGCCAGCAGTTACGGGCAGGCCGGCGAGCAGTTCTTC
j_call: TRBJ2-1
clone_size: NA
v_call: TRBV6-5
d_call: NA

cdr3_aa: CASRPDSGQGAHEQFF
cdr3_nt: TGTGCCAGCAGACCAGACTCGGGACAGGGGGCACATGAGCAGTTCTTC
j_call: TRBJ2-1
clone_size: NA
v_call: TRBV7-9
d_call: TRBD1